Below are 28 T cell receptor beta chains sequenced from a single sample in a study of tumor T cells in aggressive B-cell lymphoma. TCRdb keeps only in-frame clones here, not all; method: immunoSEQ multiplex PCR. The table has approximately 3,000 clones, over 75% seen once; the top ten hold 15% to 20%. The sequenced sample consisted of tumor tissue. These TCRs come from an adult with diffuse large B cell lymphoma. Some clones in this sample may be carry-over from other donors' samples.

About this clone itself: Its ends do not fully match the called genes, so a read error is possible. The same CDR3 also results from other DNA sequences found in this sample. This chain joins TRBV19 and TRBJ2-6; D perhaps matches TRBD2 (7 bases). The CDR3 consists of 19 residues. Germline V CDR1 and CDR2: LNHDA, SQIVND (reference sequence). The CDR3 coding sequence is TGTGCCAGTAGTATACCCCGAGGGGGGAGGGCCTCTGGGGCCAACGTCCTGACTTTT. Its protein product is CASSIPRGGRASGANVLTF.

The V gene is TRBV7-6, the J gene TRBJ2-1, with TRBD2 as a possible D gene (5 bases). The V end was cut by 0 bases, the J end by 3 bases, with 9 bases between. The CDR3 is made up of 15 amino acids. The germline V gene encodes CDR1 SGHVS and CDR2 FNYEAQ. The DNA for the CDR3 is TGTGCCAGCAGCTTAGCGGGCGGGCTCTACAATGAGCAGTTCTTC. Amino acids: CASSLAGGLYNEQFF.

The rearrangement uses TRBV7-8 and TRBJ2-7, with 12 bases aligning to TRBD2. Germline loops: CDR1 SGHVS, CDR2 FQNEAQ. This CDR3 has 13 residues. For the CDR3, the DNA is TGTGCCAGCAGCCCCCTCCCCGGACTAGCGGGAATCGTC. It translates to CASSPLPGLAGIV.

This rearrangement joins TRBV10-3 to TRBJ1-5; 7 nucleotides agree with TRBD1. The V gene end was trimmed by 2 bases and the J gene end by 9 bases; junction bases not matched to a gene: 7. The CDR3 totals 14 residues. The germline gives CDR1 ENHRY, CDR2 SYGVKD. CDR3 loop: CAISEMQTGTPQHF. The CDR3 coding sequence is TGTGCCATCAGTGAGATGCAGACAGGGACGCCCCAGCATTTT.

The chain carries TRBV28 and TRBJ2-1; 10 positions match TRBD2. Per germline, CDR1 MDHEN and CDR2 SYDVKM. The CDR3 consists of 14 residues. With 7 bases clipped from V and 4 bases from J, the junction kept 4 bases outside the gene matches. CDR3 sequence reads: CASILTSGYNEQFF. Written as DNA, the CDR3 is TGTGCCAGCATTTTGACTAGCGGGTACAATGAGCAGTTCTTC.

V usage is TRBV6-5 and J usage is TRBJ1-1, with 10 nucleotides matching TRBD1. Germline values: CDR1 MNHEY, CDR2 SVGAGI. CDR3 length: 15 amino acids. The ends lost 6 bases at V and 5 bases at J; junction bases unmatched: 9. The CDR3 is CASRVTGGARTEAFF. The CDR3 coding sequence is TGTGCCAGCAGGGTGACAGGGGGCGCCCGAACTGAAGCTTTCTTT.

The chain links TRBV5-1 to TRBJ1-1; 7 nucleotides align to TRBD1. The CDR3 has 14 amino acids. The V gene end was trimmed by 6 bases and the J gene end by 6 bases; junction bases not matched to a gene: 11. Germline V CDR1 and CDR2: SGHRS, YFSETQ. CDR3 bases: TGCGCCAGCAAAATACAAAGACAGGGAGCTGAAGCTTTCTTT. As protein: CASKIQRQGAEAFF.

The rearrangement links TRBV19 to TRBJ1-5; possible D gene TRBD1, 5 bases. The CDR3 covers 15 residues. Germline assignment: CDR1 LNHDA and CDR2 SQIVND (reference sequence). V lost 8 bases, J lost 5 bases, and 19 bases lay in between. In nucleotides, the CDR3 is TGTGCCAGTCAGCACAGGATGAAGTTCGATCAGCCCCAGCATTTT. Encoded protein: CASQHRMKFDQPQHF. Full variable domain (outside the CDR3, taken from reference TRBV19 and TRBJ1-5): DGGITQSPKYLFRKEGQNVTLSCEQNLNHDAMYWYRQDPGQGLRLIYYSQIVNDFQKGDIAEGYSVSREKKESFPLTVTSAQKNPTAFYLCASQHRMKFDQPQHFGDGTRLSIL.

The chain joins TRBV9 to TRBJ1-1; maybe TRBD1 (5 bases). CDR3 length: 17 amino acids. V lost 0 bases and J 0 bases, leaving 15 bases between the germline ends. The germline V gene encodes CDR1 SGDLS and CDR2 YYNGEE. The CDR3 sequence is CASSVGQRIPMNTEAFF. The CDR3 DNA is TGTGCCAGCAGCGTAGGACAGCGCATTCCCATGAACACTGAAGCTTTCTTT.

The chain is built from TRBV27 and TRBJ2-7, with D hard to call. This CDR3 has 13 amino acids. V was trimmed by 4 bases and J by 1 base, leaving 8 bases between them. Per the germline V gene, CDR1 is MNHEY and CDR2 is SMNVEV (reference sequence). Written as DNA, the CDR3 is TGTGCCAGCAGTTATTCTTTTTCCTACGAGCAGTACTTC. As protein: CASSYSFSYEQYF.

The CDR3 is CASSYQGDTGELFF. CDR3 coding DNA: TGCGCCAGCAGCTACCAGGGGGACACCGGGGAGCTGTTTTTT. J is TRBJ2-2 and V is TRBV4-3, with 7 nucleotides matching TRBD1. The ends lost 5 bases at V and 3 bases at J; junction bases unmatched: 3. CDR1 is LGHNA, CDR2 YSLEER, per germline. This CDR3 is built from 14 residues.

CDR3 DNA sequence: TGTGCCAGTAGTCCCCCGGGCACAGATACGCAGTATTTT. Translating it yields CASSPPGTDTQYF. The chain couples TRBV19 to TRBJ2-3; D remains unclear. Germline loops: CDR1 LNHDA, CDR2 SQIVND (reference sequence). V gave up 5 bases and J gave up 1 base, with 7 bases separating them. The CDR3 has 13 amino acids.

This chain links TRBV19 with TRBJ1-5; D is undetermined. V gave up 6 bases and J gave up 2 bases, with 5 bases separating them. The CDR3 sequence is 12 residues long. Germline CDR1 is LNHDA and CDR2 is SQIVND (reference sequence). The CDR3, as DNA: TGTGCCAGTAGGCGCGGCAATCAGCCCCAGCATTTT. Protein sequence: CASRRGNQPQHF.

Of note for this clone: The junction and the germline gene differ at one end; a read error may be behind it. This chain connects TRBV18 to TRBJ2-7; TRBD1 matches at 7 bases. The CDR3 has 16 residues. Germline lookup yields CDR1 KGHSH and CDR2 LQKENI. The CDR3 DNA follows: TGTGCCAGCTCACCTATTAATCCGACAGGGTCCCACGAGCAGTATTTC. This translates into CASSPINPTGSHEQYF.

The gene calls are TRBV5-1 and TRBJ2-2; a weak D match, TRBD2 (5 bases). There are 15 residues in the CDR3. CDR1 is SGHRS, CDR2 YFSETQ, per germline. V shed 7 bases and J shed 6 bases, with 19 bases lying between them. The CDR3 is CASSAAASRAGELFF. DNA for the CDR3: TGCGCCAGCTCAGCGGCAGCTTCAAGGGCCGGGGAGCTGTTTTTT.

The V and J genes are TRBV7-9 and TRBJ1-4, with D perhaps matching TRBD1 (5 bases). The germline V gene has CDR1 SEHNR and CDR2 FQNEAQ (reference sequence). Trimming stripped 4 bases from V and 5 bases from J, with 26 bases between. The CDR3 consists of 19 residues. The CDR3 nucleotides read TGTGCCAGCAGCTCCCTTCGGACACTCCATAGGGGCTTCAATGAAAAACTGTTTTTT. This encodes CASSSLRTLHRGFNEKLFF. The whole variable domain, filled in from reference TRBV7-9 and TRBJ1-4, reads DTGVSQNPRHKITKRGQNVTFRCDPISEHNRLYWYRQTLGQGPEFLTYFQNEAQLEKSRLLSDRFSAERPKGSFSTLEIQRTEQGDSAMYLCASSSLRTLHRGFNEKLFFGSGTQLSVL.

The rearrangement uses TRBV18 and TRBJ1-3; maybe TRBD1 (5 bases). The V gene lost 6 bases and the J gene lost 2 bases, with 17 bases spanning the gap. Germline CDR1 is KGHSH and CDR2 is LQKENI. The CDR3 extends over 16 amino acids. This chain's CDR3 is CASSARGFNPGNTIYF. The CDR3, as DNA: TGTGCCAGCTCCGCCCGGGGGTTTAACCCTGGAAACACCATATATTTT.

The sample holds one count of this clone. The chain recombines TRBV19 with TRBJ2-5; possibly TRBD1 for D (5 bases). Germline lookup yields CDR1 LNHDA and CDR2 SQIVND (reference sequence). The CDR3 totals 16 residues. V lost 1 base to trimming and J lost 2 bases, with 14 bases between them. CDR3: CASSIAGRAGQETQYF. The CDR3 region has the DNA TGTGCCAGTAGTATAGCTGGCAGGGCCGGGCAAGAGACCCAGTACTTC. Complete variable domain (other parts from reference TRBV19 and TRBJ2-5): DGGITQSPKYLFRKEGQNVTLSCEQNLNHDAMYWYRQDPGQGLRLIYYSQIVNDFQKGDIAEGYSVSREKKESFPLTVTSAQKNPTAFYLCASSIAGRAGQETQYFGPGTRLLVL.

The chain joins TRBV29-1 to TRBJ1-5, with D perhaps matching TRBD1 (5 bases). Trimming left V 5 bases short and J 5 bases short, with 13 bases between. The V gene's germline CDR1 is SQVTM and CDR2 ANQGSEA. The CDR3 runs to 13 residues. CDR3 coding DNA: TGCAGCGTTCGAACGTCCAGGGATCAGCCCCAGCATTTT. Translating it yields CSVRTSRDQPQHF.

This clone has a single count. The DNA of the CDR3 is TGCGCCAGCAGCTCCTCTCTAGCGGGACGGGGGGAGACCCAGTACTTC. It yields the protein CASSSSLAGRGETQYF. The chain uses TRBV5-1 and TRBJ2-5, with TRBD2 matching over 9 bases. Germline-derived CDR1 and CDR2 are SGHRS and YFSETQ. This CDR3 contains 16 residues. V was clipped by 3 bases and J by 5 bases; unmatched bases: 11.

This clone has just one count. The chain links TRBV4-3 to TRBJ1-3; no clear D. V gave up 0 bases and J gave up 0 bases, with 9 bases separating them. Per the germline V gene, CDR1 is LGHNA and CDR2 is YSLEER. This CDR3 has 16 residues. The CDR3 reads CASSQDRGDSGNTIYF. For the CDR3, the DNA is TGCGCCAGCAGCCAAGATCGGGGAGACTCTGGAAACACCATATATTTT.

The chain couples TRBV27 to TRBJ1-1, with D possibly being TRBD1 (6 bases). Trimming cost V 6 bases and J 2 bases, with 19 bases left between them. The CDR3 is made up of 16 amino acids. Germline CDR1 MNHEY, CDR2 SMNVEV (reference sequence). The CDR3 DNA reads TGTGCCAGCAGCTCGGACAGAGGGTTACTCAACACTGAAGCTTTCTTT. Translation: CASSSDRGLLNTEAFF.

The J gene is TRBJ2-3, the V gene TRBV6-1, with D hard to call. With 1 base removed from V and 4 bases from J, the gap between germline ends came to 6 bases. This CDR3 has 13 residues. Germline loops: CDR1 MNHNS, CDR2 SASEGT. The CDR3 region has the DNA TGTGCCAGCAGTGAAGATGGAGCAGATACGCAGTATTTT. Translating gives CASSEDGADTQYF.

The CDR3 nucleotides read TGTGCCAGCAGCCCCTTGGGACAGCCGATCTCTGGGGCCAACGTCCTGACTTTC. Protein: CASSPLGQPISGANVLTF. The chain links TRBV9 to TRBJ2-6; TRBD1 matches 7 bases. Germline values: CDR1 SGDLS, CDR2 YYNGEE. CDR3 length equals 18 residues. With V trimmed by 4 bases and J by 0 bases, 10 bases remained unmatched.

This chain uses TRBV11-2 with TRBJ2-7; D unresolved. This CDR3 region has 13 residues. V lost 3 bases to trimming and J lost 5 bases, with 11 bases between them. The V gene's germline CDR1 is SGHAT and CDR2 FQNNGV. CDR3 protein: CASSFLESHEQYV. The CDR3 nucleotides are TGTGCCAGCAGCTTTCTAGAGTCCCACGAGCAGTACGTC.

V usage is TRBV29-1 and J usage is TRBJ2-5, with D possibly matching TRBD1 (5 bases). The germline V gene encodes CDR1 SQVTM and CDR2 ANQGSEA. CDR3 size: 12 residues. V lost 4 bases, J lost 2 bases, and 8 bases lay in between. The CDR3 DNA sequence: TGCAGCGTTGCGAGGACACAAGAGACCCAGTACTTC. Translation gives CSVARTQETQYF. Full variable domain (remainder filled in from reference TRBV29-1 and TRBJ2-5): SAVISQKPSRDICQRGTSLTIQCQVDSQVTMMFWYRQQPGQSLTLIATANQGSEATYESGFVIDKFPISRPNLTFSTLTVSNMSPEDSSIYLCSVARTQETQYFGPGTRLLVL.

This clone came up once. The chain links TRBV18 to TRBJ1-5; D is uncertain. The V and J ends lost 3 bases and 2 bases respectively, with 17 bases between them. Germline loops: CDR1 KGHSH, CDR2 LQKENI. The CDR3 extends over 17 amino acids. Here the CDR3 DNA reads TGTGCCAGCTCACCCAACCTTCCCGGGGAGGGCAATCAGCCCCAGCATTTT. Protein product: CASSPNLPGEGNQPQHF.

V gene TRBV6-1 combines with J gene TRBJ2-7; TRBD1 matches 9 bases. There are 16 residues in the CDR3. Trimming took 0 bases from V and 7 from J; bases not matched to a gene: 10. Germline-derived CDR1 and CDR2 are MNHNS and SASEGT. The DNA for the CDR3 is TGTGCCAGCAGTGAAGCAGGGATCGGGACAGGGTATGAGCAGTACTTC. Its translation is CASSEAGIGTGYEQYF.